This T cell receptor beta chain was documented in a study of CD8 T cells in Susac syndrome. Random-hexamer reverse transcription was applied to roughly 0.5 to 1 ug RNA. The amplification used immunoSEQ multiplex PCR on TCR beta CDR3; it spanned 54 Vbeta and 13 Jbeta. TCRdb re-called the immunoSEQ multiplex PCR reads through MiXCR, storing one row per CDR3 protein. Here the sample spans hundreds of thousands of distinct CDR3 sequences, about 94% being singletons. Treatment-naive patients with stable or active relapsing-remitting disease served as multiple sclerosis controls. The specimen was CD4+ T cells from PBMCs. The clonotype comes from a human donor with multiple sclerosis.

The CDR3, as DNA: TGTGCCTGGAGTGTACGGTGGGATCAGCCCCAGCATTTT. Translation gives CAWSVRWDQPQHF. The J gene is TRBJ1-5, the V gene TRBV30; unclear D gene. This CDR3 contains 13 residues. Trimming shortened V by 0 bases and J by 5 bases, and 8 bases separated the two germline ends. CDR1 and CDR2 from the germline V gene are GTSNPN and SVGIG (reference sequence).